A single sample is the source of the 32 T cell receptor beta chains below, sequenced in a study of siplizumab effects on memory and regulatory T cells. Produced via immunoSEQ multiplex PCR; TCRdb's table is partial and in-frame only. The table shows about 120,000 clones, with around 93% occurring only once. What was sequenced was non-Treg CD4+ T cells sorted from blood. These receptors were obtained from a human donor in good health.

DNA of the CDR3: TGTGCCAGCAGGATTGTGGGCAGGAGCACAGGTACCCAGTACTTC. Residues: CASRIVGRSTGTQYF. The V gene is TRBV6-1, the J gene TRBJ2-5, with D possibly matching TRBD1 (5 bases). Trimming cost V 6 bases and J 8 bases, with 22 bases left between them. The germline gives CDR1 MNHNS, CDR2 SASEGT. CDR3 length equals 15 residues.

The J gene is TRBJ2-1, the V gene TRBV5-1, with 10 nucleotides matching TRBD2. Losses at the gene ends were 0 bases for V and 8 bases for J; bases not matched to a gene: 11. CDR1 SGHRS and CDR2 YFSETQ come from the germline V gene. This CDR3 region has 17 residues. The CDR3 loop reads CASSLATSGVPLDEQFF. CDR3 nucleotides: TGCGCCAGCAGCTTGGCCACTAGCGGGGTCCCGTTGGATGAGCAGTTCTTC.

The chain combines TRBV12-5 with TRBJ1-2, with D hard to call. The CDR3 contains 14 residues. V lost 0 bases and J 7 bases, leaving 12 bases between the germline ends. Germline-derived CDR1 and CDR2 are LGHNT and FRNRAP. Here the CDR3 reads CASGLVPGIPGYTF. CDR3 in DNA: TGTGCTAGTGGTTTGGTACCCGGGATTCCTGGCTACACCTTC.

This clone has a single count. V usage is TRBV7-2 and J usage is TRBJ2-1, with 7 bases lining up with TRBD1. The V segment lost 5 bases and the J segment 7 bases; nucleotides outside the gene matches: 8. CDR1 SGHTA and CDR2 FQGNSA come from the germline V gene. The CDR3 contains 14 residues. As DNA, the CDR3 is TGTGCCAGCAGCGTTGACAGGGCAAGGAATGAGCAGTTCTTC. Translation: CASSVDRARNEQFF.

This chain joins TRBV11-2 and TRBJ2-1, with 14 bases that match TRBD2. The CDR3 has 18 amino acids. The V and J ends lost 1 base and 0 bases, in that order; junction bases with no gene match: 2. Germline V CDR1 and CDR2: SGHAT, FQNNGV. CDR3 region: CASSLGGLAGASYNEQFF. CDR3 sequence (DNA): TGTGCCAGCAGCTTAGGGGGACTAGCGGGGGCCTCCTACAATGAGCAGTTCTTC.

V usage is TRBV9 and J usage is TRBJ2-7, with a possible D match to TRBD2 (7 bases). The CDR3 sequence is 14 residues long. Trimming left V 0 bases short and J 5 bases short, with 12 bases between. Germline CDR1 SGDLS, CDR2 YYNGEE. CDR3: CASSVGGGHHEQYF. In DNA, the CDR3 is TGTGCCAGCAGCGTAGGGGGGGGGCACCACGAGCAGTACTTC.

The rearrangement joins TRBV5-1 to TRBJ2-3; 9 nucleotides agree with TRBD2. The V and J ends lost 0 bases and 2 bases, in that order; junction bases with no gene match: 7. This CDR3 has 17 residues. Germline CDR1 SGHRS, CDR2 YFSETQ. The CDR3 coding sequence is TGCGCCAGCAGCTTGGTTCCGCGACTAGCGGACACAGATACGCAGTATTTT. It is translated as CASSLVPRLADTDTQYF.

V is TRBV5-1 and J is TRBJ2-1, with no clear D. Germline V gene data show CDR1 as SGHRS and CDR2 as YFSETQ. The CDR3 runs 13 residues. Deletions cut 2 bases from V and 9 bases from J, with 12 bases between. The CDR3 sequence is CASSFSGISEQFF. In DNA, the CDR3 is TGCGCCAGCAGCTTCTCAGGAATCTCTGAGCAGTTCTTC.

The rearrangement uses TRBV7-3 and TRBJ2-5; D remains unclear. Trimming removed 3 bases from V and 0 bases from J, with 5 bases in between. The CDR3 has 13 amino acids. From germline, CDR1 is SGHTA and CDR2 FQGTGA. CDR3 nucleotides: TGTGCCAGCAGCTTCCAGTACCAAGAGACCCAGTACTTC. Protein product: CASSFQYQETQYF.

The V call is TRBV7-9, the J call TRBJ1-6; no clear D. Trimming removed 1 base from V and 14 bases from J, with 12 bases in between. The CDR3 is 13 amino acids. The germline V gene has CDR1 SEHNR and CDR2 FQNEAQ (reference sequence). CDR3 sequence (DNA): TGTGCCAGCAGCTTAGGTGATACGGTTTCCCTCCACTTT. Translating it yields CASSLGDTVSLHF.

The chain carries TRBV4-3 and TRBJ2-5, with no clear D. With the DNA end fitting TRBJ2-7 better, the J assignment may be wrong. The V gene's germline CDR1 is LGHNA and CDR2 YSLEER. CDR3 length: 15 amino acids. The CDR3 DNA reads TGCGCCAGCAGCCAAGCACCCCTTTCTTCCTACGAGCAGTACTTC. Translating it yields CASSQAPLSSYEQYF.

This clone was counted a single time. V gene TRBV7-2 combines with J gene TRBJ1-2; D not resolved. Germline-derived CDR1 and CDR2 are SGHTA and FQGNSA. The V end lost 3 bases, the J end lost 5 bases, and 7 bases lay between the germline ends. The CDR3 totals 12 residues. CDR3 residues: CASSFKGYGYTF. CDR3 sequence (DNA): TGTGCCAGCAGCTTTAAAGGGTATGGCTACACCTTC.

The chain carries TRBV6-4 and TRBJ1-2, with TRBD1 matching over 9 bases. The CDR3 covers 14 residues. Trimming cost V 4 bases and J 7 bases; bases outside gene matches: 7. CDR1 is MRHNA, CDR2 SNTAGT, per germline. The CDR3 sequence: CASSVTGTGIGYTF. CDR3 sequence (DNA): TGTGCCAGCAGTGTCACCGGGACAGGGATTGGCTACACCTTC.

Here the CDR3 reads CASGLVLGADKNIQYF. In DNA, the CDR3 is TGTGCTAGTGGTTTGGTACTCGGGGCTGACAAAAACATTCAGTACTTC. V and J are TRBV12-5 and TRBJ2-4, with D perhaps given as TRBD1 or TRBD2 (5 bases each). CDR3 length: 16 residues. Germline V CDR1 and CDR2: LGHNT, FRNRAP. V was clipped by 0 bases and J by 3 bases, with 12 bases between them. Based on the CDR3 plus reference TRBV12-5 and TRBJ2-4, the full variable domain is DARVTQTPRHKVTEMGQEVTMRCQPILGHNTVFWYRQTMMQGLELLAYFRNRAPLDDSGMPKDRFSAEMPDATLATLKIQPSEPRDSAVYFCASGLVLGADKNIQYFGAGTRLSVL.

The chain couples TRBV6-1 to TRBJ2-1; possibly TRBD1 for D (7 bases). The CDR3 spans 15 residues. Germline V gene lookup returns CDR1 MNHNS and CDR2 SASEGT. The germline V and J ends were trimmed by 7 bases and 5 bases, with 18 bases remaining between them. In DNA form, the CDR3 reads TGTGCCAGCACTACCAACAGGGGAGGAGACAATGAGCAGTTCTTC. It codes for CASTTNRGGDNEQFF.

The chain joins TRBV7-3 to TRBJ2-5, with TRBD2 matching 9 bases. The CDR3 covers 15 residues. Trimming at V came to 0 bases and at J to 2 bases, leaving 1 base not matched to a gene. The germline V gene has CDR1 SGHTA and CDR2 FQGTGA. The CDR3 loop reads CASSLTSGGQETQYF. In DNA, the CDR3 is TGTGCCAGCAGCTTAACTAGCGGGGGTCAAGAGACCCAGTACTTC.

The rearrangement uses TRBV27 and TRBJ2-3; TRBD2 aligns across 10 bases. This CDR3 is built from 20 residues. The junction had 16 bases not matched to a gene; V was cut back by 4 bases and J by 0 bases. Germline V gene sequence: CDR1 MNHEY, CDR2 SMNVEV (reference sequence). The CDR3 sequence: CASSSPISGGPRASTDTQYF. The CDR3, as DNA: TGTGCCAGCAGTTCACCCATTAGCGGGGGGCCCCGTGCTAGCACAGATACGCAGTATTTT.

CDR3 amino acids: CASSFDGNPNTGELFF. The CDR3, as DNA: TGCGCCAGCAGTTTCGACGGAAACCCGAACACCGGGGAGCTGTTTTTT. The J gene is TRBJ2-2, the V gene TRBV5-1; no clear D. The CDR3 is 16 amino acids. The germline V and J ends were trimmed by 5 bases and 0 bases, with 14 bases remaining between them. In germline, CDR1 is SGHRS, CDR2 YFSETQ.

The gene calls are TRBV28 and TRBJ1-1; no clear D gene. In germline, CDR1 is MDHEN, CDR2 SYDVKM. Between the trimmed V and J ends, which lost 7 bases and 1 base, there was a span of 16 bases. CDR3 length: 15 residues. This CDR3 reads CASTQPPKGNTEAFF. CDR3 nucleotides: TGTGCCAGCACTCAACCCCCGAAGGGGAACACTGAAGCTTTCTTT.

This chain links TRBV19 with TRBJ2-5; no definite D call. The germline gives CDR1 LNHDA, CDR2 SQIVND (reference sequence). With 8 bases removed from V and 8 bases from J, the gap between germline ends came to 15 bases. The CDR3 runs 12 residues. The CDR3 loop reads CASGDLRITQYF. CDR3 sequence (DNA): TGTGCCAGTGGAGACTTGAGGATCACCCAGTACTTC.

This chain joins TRBV6-5 and TRBJ2-1, with TRBD2 identical over 14 bases. Germline V gene sequence: CDR1 MNHEY, CDR2 SVGAGI. The V segment lost 4 bases and the J segment 12 bases; nucleotides outside the gene matches: 8. The CDR3 sequence is 15 residues long. The CDR3 DNA follows: TGTGCCAGCAGTTGGGGACTAGCGGGGGTACAGGGGCAGTTCTTC. Residues: CASSWGLAGVQGQFF.

The V call is TRBV27, the J call TRBJ1-1; 9 bases agree with TRBD1. Germline CDR1 reads MNHEY; CDR2 reads SMNVEV (reference sequence). The J segment lost 7 bases and the V segment lost 6 bases, leaving 6 bases of the junction unmatched. The CDR3 is 13 amino acids. The CDR3: CASRNRGQGEAFF. DNA for the CDR3: TGTGCCAGCAGAAACAGGGGGCAAGGTGAAGCTTTCTTT.

The chain employs TRBV7-9 and TRBJ1-2, with a tentative D call TRBD1 (5 bases). Germline lookup yields CDR1 SEHNR and CDR2 FQNEAQ (reference sequence). The CDR3 spans 14 residues. Trimming shortened V by 0 bases and J by 2 bases, and 7 bases separated the two germline ends. CDR3 DNA: TGTGCCAGCAGCTTAGCAGGGGCCAACTATGGCTACACCTTC. Residues: CASSLAGANYGYTF.

The chain joins TRBV6-6 to TRBJ2-3; D remains unclear. The CDR3 is made up of 11 amino acids. V shed 8 bases and J shed 5 bases, with 8 bases lying between them. Germline-derived CDR1 and CDR2 are MNHNY and SVGAGI (reference sequence). CDR3: CASGVRDTQYF. CDR3 nucleotide sequence: TGTGCCAGCGGGGTTAGAGATACGCAGTATTTT.

V is TRBV4-1 and J is TRBJ2-3; 9 bases are shared with TRBD2. Germline-derived CDR1 and CDR2 are MGHRA and YSYEKL. CDR3 length: 16 amino acids. The V gene end was trimmed by 1 base and the J gene end by 1 base; junction bases not matched to a gene: 3. The CDR3 here is CASSQVPSGGTDTQYF. The DNA for the CDR3 is TGCGCCAGCAGCCAAGTTCCTAGCGGGGGCACAGATACGCAGTATTTT.

The chain joins TRBV5-6 to TRBJ2-1, with TRBD2 as a possible D gene (6 bases). This CDR3 is built from 15 residues. V shed 5 bases and J shed 4 bases, with 16 bases lying between them. The V gene's germline CDR1 is SGHDT and CDR2 YYEEEE. CDR3 coding DNA: TGTGCCAGCAGGGGCGGCGGGGTGGCGTACAATGAGCAGTTCTTC. This sequence encodes CASRGGGVAYNEQFF.

This clone was seen only a few times. The chain combines TRBV9 with TRBJ1-6; D might be TRBD1 (5 bases). This CDR3 comprises 14 residues. V was pared by 0 bases and J by 9 bases, with 10 bases between. Germline V lookup: CDR1 SGDLS, CDR2 YYNGEE. The CDR3 here is CASSVVQGSSPLHF. The CDR3 coding sequence is TGTGCCAGCAGCGTAGTGCAGGGAAGTTCACCCCTCCACTTT.

The gene calls are TRBV28 and TRBJ1-5; no reliable D call. CDR3 length: 14 residues. The V gene lost 6 bases and the J gene lost 3 bases, with 12 bases spanning the gap. Germline V gene data show CDR1 as MDHEN and CDR2 as SYDVKM. CDR3 coding DNA: TGTGCCAGCAGCCCGGAGCGGTTCAATCAGCCCCAGCATTTT. Amino acids: CASSPERFNQPQHF.

The CDR3 DNA is TGTGCTGTCTCGCCCTGGCGGGGGGCCTCCTACGAGCAGTACTTC. This sequence encodes CAVSPWRGASYEQYF. This sequence joins TRBV6-5 and TRBJ2-7; 8 bases line up with TRBD2. CDR1 MNHEY and CDR2 SVGAGI come from the germline V gene. The CDR3 consists of 15 residues.

The chain recombines TRBV29-1 with TRBJ2-1; 8 bases are shared with TRBD1. The germline V gene has CDR1 SQVTM and CDR2 ANQGSEA. The ends lost 7 bases at V and 6 bases at J; junction bases unmatched: 11. The CDR3 has 14 residues. The CDR3 DNA sequence: TGCAGCGCCTCTCCCCAGGGGGCGCTCAATGAGCAGTTCTTC. Protein product: CSASPQGALNEQFF.

The V gene is TRBV6-5, the J gene TRBJ2-3; TRBD2 agrees at 8 bases. The CDR3 runs 14 residues. Germline V lookup: CDR1 MNHEY, CDR2 SVGAGI. Losses at the gene ends were 9 bases for V and 6 bases for J; bases not matched to a gene: 11. CDR3 residues: CASRDTGGRDTQYF. DNA for the CDR3: TGTGCCAGTAGAGATACGGGGGGGCGCGATACGCAGTATTTT.

This chain joins TRBV6-5 and TRBJ2-3; D unresolved. V lost 6 bases to trimming and J lost 1 base, with 5 bases between them. Germline-derived CDR1 and CDR2 are MNHEY and SVGAGI. The CDR3 extends over 12 amino acids. CDR3 coding DNA: TGTGCCAGCAGGGTCGGCACAGATACGCAGTATTTT. As protein: CASRVGTDTQYF.